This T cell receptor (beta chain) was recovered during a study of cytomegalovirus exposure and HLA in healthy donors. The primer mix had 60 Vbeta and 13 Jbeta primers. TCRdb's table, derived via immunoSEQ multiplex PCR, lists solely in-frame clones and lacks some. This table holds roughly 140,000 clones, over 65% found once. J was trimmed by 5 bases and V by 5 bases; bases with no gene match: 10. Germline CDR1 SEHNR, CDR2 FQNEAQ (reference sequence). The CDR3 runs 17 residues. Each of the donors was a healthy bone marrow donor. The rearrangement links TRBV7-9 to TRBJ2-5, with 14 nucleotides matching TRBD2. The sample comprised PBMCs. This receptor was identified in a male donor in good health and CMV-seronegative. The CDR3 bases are TGTGCCAGCAGCCCAAGACTAGCGGGAGGGATTGACGAGACCCAGTACTTC. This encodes CASSPRLAGGIDETQYF. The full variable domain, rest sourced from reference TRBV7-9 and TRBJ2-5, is DTGVSQNPRHKITKRGQNVTFRCDPISEHNRLYWYRQTLGQGPEFLTYFQNEAQLEKSRLLSDRFSAERPKGSFSTLEIQRTEQGDSAMYLCASSPRLAGGIDETQYFGPGTRLLVL.